This T cell receptor beta chain was identified in a study of blood T cell repertoires in COVID-19. The germline CDR1 and CDR2 sequences are GTSNPN and SVGIG (reference sequence). Trimming left V 0 bases short and J 4 bases short, with 15 bases between. The CDR3 is made up of 16 amino acids. This clone was recorded once. Sequencing was performed with immunoSEQ multiplex PCR; in TCRdb, only in-frame clones are kept and a portion is missing. The sample carries hundreds of thousands of clones, almost 85% recorded once. This sequence joins TRBV30 and TRBJ2-2, with D possibly TRBD1 on 5 matching bases. This clonotype originated in a man in his forties or fifties with active or convalescent COVID-19. Sequencing was performed on peripheral blood. For the CDR3, the DNA is TGTGCCTGGAGTGTCTGGGCCCTAGGGGCCACCGGGGAGCTGTTTTTT. It codes for CAWSVWALGATGELFF.